This T cell receptor beta chain was identified in a study of blood T cell repertoires in COVID-19. At the level of the study: Researchers got acute and convalescent COVID-19 samples from the United States, Italy and Spain. Sample material is recorded as cDNA or gDNA derived from T cells, B-cell-depleted T cells, or PBMCs.

This CDR3 has 15 amino acids. The V segment lost 2 bases and the J segment 1 base; nucleotides outside the gene matches: 2. Looked up from germline, CDR1 is KGHDR and CDR2 is SFDVKD. Original handling: How many nucleated cells were present was estimated from reference gene primer amplification. Data came from immunoSEQ multiplex PCR; TCRdb stores just in-frame clones and leaves some out. V, J and clone size reflect that table, while D and trimming were determined from the DNA. The sample contains 150,000 to 200,000 clones, roughly 82% of which appear only once. This TCR derives from a woman in her seventies with acute or convalescent COVID-19. The specimen was peripheral blood. This rearrangement joins TRBV24-1 to TRBJ2-7; 9 bases align to TRBD1. CDR3 in DNA: TGTGCCACCAGTGATTCGGGACAGGGATCCTACGAGCAGTACTTC. Encoded protein: CATSDSGQGSYEQYF.